This T cell receptor beta chain was sequenced for a study of PD-1 blockade in classical Hodgkin lymphoma. Study-level results: No one has yet defined what causes the repertoire differences, which may be disease activity or prior therapy.

TCRdb's table, derived via immunoSEQ multiplex PCR, lists solely in-frame clones and lacks some. The repertoire holds 70,000 or so clones, with over 85% as singletons. Time point: newly diagnosed, previously untreated cHL patient sample. The comparison group had newly diagnosed, previously untreated classical Hodgkin lymphoma. Concerning this clone: Its specificity is not known.

Germline V lookup: CDR1 MNHEY, CDR2 SMNVEV (reference sequence). The CDR3 has 13 amino acids. V was trimmed by 4 bases and J by 3 bases, leaving 9 bases between them. The receptor was isolated from a human donor with classical Hodgkin lymphoma. The sequencing sample was made of peripheral blood mononuclear cells (PBMCs). The rearrangement joins TRBV27 to TRBJ2-5; no clear D gene. The CDR3 region is CASSYTREETQYF. In DNA form, the CDR3 reads TGTGCCAGCAGTTACACGAGAGAAGAGACCCAGTACTTC.